This TCR beta chain was obtained from a study of shared clonotypes between healthy human individuals. Broader study findings: Shared across a few donors were about 4.8% of the naive CD4 clonotypes.

To note about this clone: Its antigen is currently unknown.

Trimming pared 0 bases from V and 0 bases from J, leaving 22 bases between. Per the germline V gene, CDR1 is SGHRS and CDR2 is YFSETQ. The CDR3 spans 19 residues. Every donor was a Caucasian adult from Nashville, Tennessee. CD4+ cells underwent separation, giving CD45RA+ naive and CD45RA-negative memory subsets. Replicate PCRs for sorted subsets used around 200 ng DNA; this equaled about 30,000 T cell genomes. Some clones are missing from TCRdb's copy, which holds only in-frame ones; the method was immunoSEQ multiplex PCR. The sample lists 2 million to 2.5 million clones; 85% to 95% were seen once. Specimen: naive CD4+ T cells from PBMCs. Subset defined: CD45RA+ positively selected. The chain combines TRBV5-1 with TRBJ2-7; D unclear. The source of this sequence is a man aged 18-30 years in good health. Some clones in this sample may be carry-over from other donors' samples. The CDR3 bases are TGCGCCAGCAGCTTGGTGGTTTTGGGTGCCGCTCGGAGCTCCTACGAGCAGTACTTC. Amino acid sequence: CASSLVVLGAARSSYEQYF. The complete variable domain, with remaining parts taken from reference TRBV5-1 and TRBJ2-7, reads KAGVTQTPRYLIKTRGQQVTLSCSPISGHRSVSWYQQTPGQGLQFLFEYFSETQRNKGNFPGRFSGRQFSNSRSEMNVSTLELGDSALYLCASSLVVLGAARSSYEQYFGPGTRLTVT.